This T cell receptor (beta chain) appears in the sequencing data of a study of vaccination and CD4 T cells after COVID-19. Stated treatment: roughly 11-day PBMC culture with coronavirus spike peptide pools or control peptides (ViraFEST assay). Culture conditions combined two million PBMCs per well with approximately 9.2 IU/ml IL-2 and 8 to 10 ug/ml peptide pools. Once obtained from cultured CD4+ T cells, the DNA was sequenced using the Oncomine TCR Beta short-read assay. Cultures of CD4+ T cells served as the source for extracting genomic DNA. TCRdb reanalysed the PCR reads using MiXCR and keeps one entry per CDR3 protein. This sample yields about 20,000 distinct CDR3 sequences, of which over 50% are seen a single time; about 3.5% belongs to the top ten. Losses at the gene ends were 8 bases for V and 4 bases for J; bases not matched to a gene: 8. Per germline, CDR1 MNHEY and CDR2 SMNVEV (reference sequence). The CDR3 loop spans 14 amino acids.

Study findings and constraints: Median numbers of SARS-CoV-2-reactive clonotypes increased from approximately 23 to 38 (not a significant change).

For this clonotype: What it recognizes is unknown.

This chain uses TRBV27 with TRBJ1-2; 9 bases fit TRBD1. The material sequenced was CD4+ T cells from blood, cultured in vitro. The sequence derives from a human donor who had recovered from COVID-19. CDR3 sequence (DNA): TGTGCCAGCCGCCGGGACAGGGTATCCTATGGCTACACCTTC. Encoded protein: CASRRDRVSYGYTF.